These 21 T cell receptor beta chains were all obtained from the same sample, sequenced in a study of shared clonotypes between healthy human individuals. Data came from immunoSEQ multiplex PCR; TCRdb stores just in-frame clones and leaves some out. The table lists fewer than 3 million clones, around 90% of them singletons. The sequenced sample consisted of naive CD4+ T cells from PBMCs. Subset defined: CD45RA+ positively selected. These receptors originate from a man in his late teens or twenties in good health. Some clones in this sample may be carry-over from other donors' samples.

The chain links TRBV6-1 to TRBJ2-5; 9 nucleotides align to TRBD2. Trimming cost V 3 bases and J 11 bases; bases outside gene matches: 19. CDR3 length equals 17 residues. Germline-derived CDR1 and CDR2 are MNHNS and SASEGT. CDR3: CASSDGVVAGASAEQYF. The CDR3 nucleotides are TGTGCCAGCAGTGATGGGGTAGTAGCGGGAGCCTCCGCGGAGCAGTACTTC.

The genes are TRBV14 and TRBJ1-5, with D perhaps TRBD1 (6 bases). The CDR3 covers 15 residues. The germline gives CDR1 SGHDN, CDR2 FVKESK. Trimming left V 4 bases short and J 7 bases short, with 17 bases between. DNA of the CDR3: TGTGCCAGCAGCCTACACGGGGGCTTCGGGCAGCCCCAGCATTTT. Its translation: CASSLHGGFGQPQHF.

This clone came up a few times. The same CDR3 arises from other DNA sequences in this sample as well. The rearrangement joins TRBV18 to TRBJ1-5; D is perhaps TRBD1 (5 bases). The ends were cut back, 3 bases at V and 5 bases at J, with 14 bases in the middle. CDR1 is KGHSH, CDR2 LQKENI, per germline. This CDR3 has 15 amino acids. CDR3 bases: TGTGCCAGCTCACCCGCGGGACTAAGGGATCAGCCCCAGCATTTT. Protein: CASSPAGLRDQPQHF.

V usage is TRBV5-4 and J usage is TRBJ2-7, with TRBD2 identical over 10 bases. Germline V gives CDR1 SGHNT, CDR2 YYREEE (reference sequence). V gave up 4 bases and J gave up 6 bases; unmatched junction bases: 13. CDR3 length: 16 amino acids. The CDR3 loop reads CASSASSGRVLGEQYF. The CDR3 DNA reads as TGTGCCAGCAGCGCTTCTAGCGGGAGAGTCCTCGGCGAGCAGTACTTC.

This clone was observed a handful of times. Additional DNA sequences in this sample encode the identical CDR3. The V call is TRBV18, the J call TRBJ2-2; D remains unclear. The germline V gene encodes CDR1 KGHSH and CDR2 LQKENI. Trimming took 3 bases from V and 2 from J, leaving 7 bases between them. The CDR3 runs 14 residues. CDR3 residues: CASSPVGNTGELFF. The CDR3 bases are TGTGCCAGCTCACCGGTTGGCAACACCGGGGAGCTGTTTTTT.

This clone was counted once. The chain has TRBV7-2 and TRBJ2-7; 8 nucleotides match TRBD2. Germline lookup yields CDR1 SGHTA and CDR2 FQGNSA. V dropped 5 bases and J dropped 6; count of bases not matched to a gene: 12. The CDR3 extends over 15 amino acids. CDR3 sequence: CASSPVAGLGGEQYF. In DNA, the CDR3 is TGTGCCAGCAGCCCTGTAGCGGGACTCGGTGGCGAGCAGTACTTC.

This chain connects TRBV27 to TRBJ1-5; perhaps TRBD1 as D (6 bases). The CDR3 has 16 amino acids. Trimming shortened V by 3 bases and J by 3 bases, and 15 bases separated the two germline ends. The germline CDR1 and CDR2 sequences are MNHEY and SMNVEV (reference sequence). DNA of the CDR3: TGTGCCAGCAGTTTCGATCGGCGGACAGACAATCAGCCCCAGCATTTT. It is translated as CASSFDRRTDNQPQHF.

V gene TRBV2 combines with J gene TRBJ1-2; 8 bases agree with TRBD1. The V segment lost 4 bases and the J segment 4 bases; nucleotides outside the gene matches: 5. The CDR3 sequence is 14 residues long. Germline values: CDR1 SNHLY, CDR2 FYNNEI. CDR3 region: CASSGDRLAYGYTF. CDR3 bases: TGTGCCAGCAGTGGGGACAGGCTCGCCTATGGCTACACCTTC.

This rearrangement joins TRBV2 to TRBJ2-3; D may match TRBD1 or TRBD2 (5 bases each). V shed 7 bases and J shed 5 bases, with 16 bases lying between them. CDR1 is SNHLY and CDR2 is FYNNEI in the germline V gene. There are 14 residues in the CDR3. The CDR3 DNA follows: TGTGCCAGCACGTTAGGGACCTACGAAGATACGCAGTATTTT. As protein: CASTLGTYEDTQYF.

Of note for this clone: Other DNA sequences within the sample encode an identical CDR3. The CDR3 DNA reads TGTGCCAGCAGTCCAAGAGAGACCCAGTACTTC. Amino acids: CASSPRETQYF. The rearrangement joins TRBV28 to TRBJ2-5; no clear D gene. CDR1 is MDHEN and CDR2 is SYDVKM in the germline V gene. The CDR3 contains 11 residues. V dropped 5 bases and J dropped 4 bases, with 5 bases sitting between them. Looking up the rest from reference TRBV28 and TRBJ2-5 gives the full variable domain: DVKVTQSSRYLVKRTGEKVFLECVQDMDHENMFWYRQDPGLGLRLIYFSYDVKMKEKGDIPEGYSVSREKKERFSLILESASTNQTSMYLCASSPRETQYFGPGTRLLVL.

This clone was recorded a few times. The sample carries other DNA sequences with the same CDR3. The rearrangement uses TRBV29-1 and TRBJ1-1; a possible D gene is TRBD1 (5 bases). The germline V gene encodes CDR1 SQVTM and CDR2 ANQGSEA. Trimming left V 4 bases short and J 4 bases short, with 10 bases between. This CDR3 spans 12 amino acids. The CDR3 nucleotides read TGCAGCGTTGTCGGGGGAGGCACTGAAGCTTTCTTT. Protein sequence: CSVVGGGTEAFF.

CDR3 nucleotides: TGCGCCAGCAGCCAAGCAATGACAGGTCCCCCACAAAAAGCTGCTTTCTTT. It yields the protein CASSQAMTGPPQKAAFF. The chain couples TRBV4-1 to TRBJ1-1; a weak D match, TRBD1 (6 bases). The CDR3 extends over 17 amino acids. The V end lost 1 base, the J end lost 11 bases, and 26 bases lay between the germline ends. Germline V gene sequence: CDR1 MGHRA, CDR2 YSYEKL.

Concerning this clone: Other DNA sequences in this sample translate to the same CDR3. The rearrangement uses TRBV5-4 and TRBJ2-4; no definite D call. V gave up 0 bases and J gave up 1 base, with 5 bases separating them. This CDR3 is 14 amino acids long. Per the germline V gene, CDR1 is SGHNT and CDR2 is YYREEE (reference sequence). The CDR3 spells CASSLGGAKNIQYF. CDR3 coding DNA: TGTGCCAGCAGCTTGGGGGGTGCCAAAAACATTCAGTACTTC.

About this clone: Other DNA variants within this sample encode the same CDR3. DNA for the CDR3: TGTGCCAGCAGCTTCGACAGGGCGAACACCGGGGAGCTGTTTTTT. Encoded protein: CASSFDRANTGELFF. The V call is TRBV27, the J call TRBJ2-2; 7 bases are shared with TRBD1. There are 15 residues in the CDR3. CDR1 is MNHEY and CDR2 is SMNVEV in the germline V gene (reference sequence). Trimming at V came to 6 bases and at J to 0 bases, leaving 4 bases not matched to a gene.

This clone has only one observation. The rearrangement joins TRBV30 to TRBJ1-6; D is uncertain. The CDR3 has 14 amino acids. The V gene's germline CDR1 is GTSNPN and CDR2 SVGIG (reference sequence). Deletions cut 3 bases from V and 12 bases from J, with 18 bases between. The CDR3 loop reads CAWSPGPYPEPLHF. The DNA of the CDR3 is TGTGCCTGGAGCCCGGGCCCGTACCCAGAACCCCTCCACTTT.

The CDR3 loop is CASSMGTRTGLYSNQPQHF. As DNA, the CDR3 is TGTGCCAGTAGTATGGGCACTCGGACAGGACTTTATAGCAATCAGCCCCAGCATTTT. The chain employs TRBV19 and TRBJ1-5, with 7 bases identical to TRBD1. Germline trimming cut 3 bases from V and 0 bases from J; bases unmatched to any gene: 14. The germline gives CDR1 LNHDA, CDR2 SQIVND (reference sequence). CDR3 length equals 19 residues.

In the case of this clone: The same CDR3 also results from other DNA sequences found in this sample. J is TRBJ1-5 and V is TRBV28; D gene unclear. Germline-derived CDR1 and CDR2 are MDHEN and SYDVKM. Trimming cost V 4 bases and J 0 bases, with 4 bases left between them. The CDR3 totals 13 residues. CDR3: CASSSPSNQPQHF. Written as DNA, the CDR3 is TGTGCCAGCAGTTCTCCTAGCAATCAGCCCCAGCATTTT.

V and J are TRBV30 and TRBJ2-1; possible D gene TRBD2, 5 bases. The germline gives CDR1 GTSNPN, CDR2 SVGIG (reference sequence). The CDR3 length is 13 residues. V was pared by 0 bases and J by 9 bases, with 12 bases between. As DNA, the CDR3 is TGTGCCTGGAGTGTTTTCCTCCGGGGTGAGCAGTTCTTC. Amino acid sequence: CAWSVFLRGEQFF. The entire variable domain, with the rest obtained from reference TRBV30 and TRBJ2-1, is as follows: SQTIHQWPATLVQPVGSPLSLECTVEGTSNPNLYWYRQAAGRGLQLLFYSVGIGQISSEVPQNLSASRPQDRQFILSSKKLLLSDSGFYLCAWSVFLRGEQFFGPGTRLTVL.

This clone has only one observation. The chain carries TRBV28 and TRBJ1-2, with a weak D call TRBD1 (6 bases). This CDR3 spans 13 amino acids. Per germline, CDR1 MDHEN and CDR2 SYDVKM. The V end lost 8 bases, the J end lost 2 bases, and 12 bases lay between the germline ends. This chain's CDR3 is CASRRGGNYGYTF. The CDR3 coding sequence is TGTGCCAGCCGACGCGGGGGCAACTATGGCTACACCTTC.

V is TRBV5-4 and J is TRBJ2-5, with 8 bases aligning to TRBD1. V shed 1 base and J 5 bases; nucleotides not matched to a gene: 7. This CDR3 region has 15 residues. Looked up from germline, CDR1 is SGHNT and CDR2 is YYREEE (reference sequence). The DNA of the CDR3 is TGTGCCAGCAGCTTGTTGGCCCGACAGGGGGAGACCCAGTACTTC. Its translation is CASSLLARQGETQYF.

A remark on this clone: The same CDR3 is also encoded by other DNA sequences in this sample. The J gene is TRBJ2-5, the V gene TRBV2; 9 positions match TRBD1. CDR1 SNHLY and CDR2 FYNNEI come from the germline V gene. V lost 7 bases, J lost 5 bases, and 2 bases stayed unmatched. This CDR3 has 12 amino acids. CDR3 in DNA: TGTGCCAGCACCGGACAGGGGGAGACCCAGTACTTC. This gives the protein CASTGQGETQYF.